The 24 T cell receptor beta chains below all came from one sample that was sequenced in a study of regulatory T cells in long-lasting Graves disease. For TCR beta, libraries came from iRepertoire HTBI primers and Arm-PCR of CDR3 regions. TCRdb used MiXCR to reprocess the multiplex PCR reads, holding one entry per CDR3 protein. The sample includes roughly 420,000 distinct CDR3 sequences, about 14% of them seen just once. Time point: newly diagnosed GD, antithyroid drugs for less than 3 months. From RNA extracted from PBMCs, the TCR library was made. The same sample was also used in a study of T cells in Graves' hyperthyroidism and ophthalmopathy.

Sequencing was performed on peripheral blood mononuclear cells (PBMCs), taken at new diagnosis, from a patient treated with antithyroid drugs. The source is a woman aged 50 to 60 with Graves disease.

The sample holds many counts of this clonotype. This chain links TRBV6-2 or TRBV6-3 with TRBJ2-2, with 7 bases lining up with TRBD1. The germline V gene has CDR1 MNHEY and CDR2 SVGEGT. The CDR3 loop spans 14 amino acids. With V trimmed by 5 bases and J by 1 base, 1 base remained unmatched. CDR3 amino acids: CASSTGENTGELFF. DNA for the CDR3: TGTGCCAGCAGTACAGGGGAGAACACCGGGGAGCTGTTTTTT.

V and J are TRBV12-3 or TRBV12-4 and TRBJ1-1; D not certain. The CDR3 is 11 residues long. The ends were cut back, 3 bases at V and 8 bases at J, with 7 bases in the middle. The CDR3 DNA reads as TGTGCCAGCAGTTTCGACGCAGAAGCTTTCTTT. Translating gives CASSFDAEAFF.

In its sample, this clonotype was seen many times. The rearrangement links TRBV28 to TRBJ2-1; 11 nucleotides line up with TRBD2. V gave up 3 bases and J gave up 4 bases; unmatched junction bases: 8. CDR3 size: 17 residues. CDR1 MDHEN and CDR2 SYDVKM come from the germline V gene. The CDR3 DNA reads TGTGCCAGCAGTTTCGGTCTAGGGACTAGCGGTTACAATGAGCAGTTCTTC. Protein product: CASSFGLGTSGYNEQFF.

The table lists this clonotype with many counts. The rearrangement links TRBV7-2 to TRBJ2-2, with a weak D call TRBD1 (5 bases). CDR1 and CDR2 (germline): SGHTA, FQGNSA. The ends were cut back, 7 bases at V and 0 bases at J, with 18 bases in the middle. The CDR3 is 17 residues long. The CDR3 spells CASTLQIGAANTGELFF. Here the CDR3 DNA reads TGTGCCAGCACCCTCCAAATAGGGGCCGCGAACACCGGGGAGCTGTTTTTT.

This chain links TRBV29-1 with TRBJ2-2; TRBD2 matches at 8 bases. The CDR3 is 14 amino acids. V lost 6 bases to trimming and J lost 3 bases; unmatched junction nucleotides: 6. From germline, CDR1 is SQVTM and CDR2 ANQGSEA. The CDR3 DNA reads as TGCAGCGTCTCCGGGACTAGTGACACCGGGGAGCTGTTTTTT. Residues: CSVSGTSDTGELFF.

This clonotype was detected many times. The V gene is TRBV5-1, the J gene TRBJ2-1; 10 bases are shared with TRBD2. Germline V lookup: CDR1 SGHRS, CDR2 YFSETQ. The CDR3 is made up of 19 amino acids. With V trimmed by 1 base and J by 1 base, 11 bases remained unmatched. CDR3 DNA: TGCGCCAGCAGCTTGAAAGCCCCTAGCGGGGGACCGTCCTACAATGAGCAGTTCTTC. Translation: CASSLKAPSGGPSYNEQFF.

This clonotype was picked up a small number of times. The V and J genes are TRBV11-2 and TRBJ2-1; 8 bases are a match to TRBD2. CDR1 and CDR2 from the germline V gene are SGHAT and FQNNGV. This CDR3 comprises 15 residues. V dropped 5 bases and J dropped 5; count of bases not matched to a gene: 8. The CDR3 region has the DNA TGTGCCAGCAGCCTATGGACTAGCAGTAACAATGAGCAGTTCTTC. This encodes CASSLWTSSNNEQFF.

CDR3 residues: CASSLSGTDGNTIYF. The CDR3 DNA is TGTGCCAGCAGCCTATCCGGGACAGATGGAAACACCATATATTTT. This rearrangement joins TRBV7-9 to TRBJ1-3, with 7 bases that match TRBD1. The junction had 7 bases not matched to a gene; V was cut back by 5 bases and J by 3 bases. The CDR3 extends over 15 amino acids. CDR1 and CDR2 (germline): SEHNR, FQNEAQ (reference sequence).

On this clonotype: Since a much larger clone is just one base distant, this may be a read error. The chain employs TRBV20-1 and TRBJ1-1, with D maybe TRBD1 (5 bases). Germline V lookup: CDR1 DFQATT, CDR2 SNEGSKA (reference sequence). This CDR3 has 15 amino acids. CDR3 loop: CSTRDVTGENTEAFF. CDR3 in DNA: TGCAGTACTAGAGACGTTACAGGTGAGAACACTGAAGCTTTCTTT.

This clonotype was seen more than once but under ten times. The V gene is TRBV6-2 or TRBV6-3, the J gene TRBJ1-6, with D possibly TRBD1 on 5 matching bases. CDR1 and CDR2 (germline): MNHEY, SVGEGT. The CDR3 sequence is 14 residues long. Trimming removed 5 bases from V and 7 bases from J, with 12 bases in between. The CDR3 DNA reads TGTGCCAGCAGTGAAGCAGGGCCCAATTCACCCCTCCACTTT. The encoded protein is CASSEAGPNSPLHF.

This clonotype was seen at least ten times. The chain joins TRBV7-9 to TRBJ1-4, with 9 bases aligning to TRBD1. J lost 3 bases, V lost 2 bases, and 7 bases had no gene match. Germline V lookup: CDR1 SEHNR, CDR2 FQNEAQ (reference sequence). The CDR3 is made up of 17 amino acids. The CDR3 is CASSLLGTGLPNEKLFF. DNA of the CDR3: TGTGCCAGCAGCTTACTGGGGACAGGGTTGCCTAATGAAAAACTGTTTTTT.

There are a few counts of this clonotype. V is TRBV19 and J is TRBJ2-7; tentatively, D is TRBD1 (6 bases). Deletions cut 3 bases from V and 4 bases from J, with 7 bases between. Germline-derived CDR1 and CDR2 are LNHDA and SQIVND (reference sequence). The CDR3 runs 12 residues. CDR3 DNA sequence: TGTGCCAGTAGTATGACAGGATACGAGCAGTACTTC. Amino acid sequence: CASSMTGYEQYF.

Regarding this clonotype: This clone may be a read error of a much larger clone one base away. V and J are TRBV20-1 and TRBJ2-5; D is perhaps TRBD2 (6 bases). V dropped 5 bases and J dropped 5 bases, with 21 bases sitting between them. This CDR3 comprises 15 residues. Germline loops: CDR1 DFQATT, CDR2 SNEGSKA (reference sequence). DNA of the CDR3: TGCAGTGCTGGGGTCGCGGGAAGTTTTATGGAGACCCAGTACTTC. This gives the protein CSAGVAGSFMETQYF.

This chain links TRBV29-1 with TRBJ2-5; D unclear. There are 12 residues in the CDR3. V lost 6 bases and J lost 5, with 13 bases in between. Per germline, CDR1 SQVTM and CDR2 ANQGSEA. CDR3 protein: CSVTAPEETQYF. CDR3 nucleotides: TGCAGCGTCACAGCGCCGGAGGAGACCCAGTACTTC.

The chain has TRBV27 and TRBJ1-1, with TRBD1 matching over 8 bases. V trimming: 5 bases; J trimming: 3 bases; junction bases outside the gene matches: 8. Germline V gene data show CDR1 as MNHEY and CDR2 as SMNVEV (reference sequence). The CDR3 loop spans 15 amino acids. Here the CDR3 reads CASSLRQGQDTEAFF. The CDR3 DNA sequence: TGTGCCAGCAGTCTACGACAGGGGCAGGACACTGAAGCTTTCTTT.

This clonotype was counted at least ten times. CDR3 amino acids: CASSLSLVAGAEQFF. CDR3 DNA sequence: TGTGCCAGCAGCTTAAGCCTAGTAGCGGGGGCCGAGCAGTTCTTC. V usage is TRBV7-8 and J usage is TRBJ2-1, with 9 bases matching TRBD2. CDR3 length equals 15 residues. With 2 bases clipped from V and 10 bases from J, the junction kept 9 bases outside the gene matches. CDR1 SGHVS and CDR2 FQNEAQ come from the germline V gene.

This clonotype was counted many times. This chain uses TRBV6-5 with TRBJ2-7; D is possibly TRBD1 (6 bases). The germline V gene encodes CDR1 MNHEY and CDR2 SVGAGI. The length of the CDR3 is 15 residues. Deletions cut 4 bases from V and 3 bases from J, with 16 bases between. Here the CDR3 DNA reads TGTGCCAGCAGTTCCGGACAGAATTGGGACTACGAGCAGTACTTC. Protein product: CASSSGQNWDYEQYF.

This clonotype was observed once. This chain joins TRBV2 and TRBJ2-3, with TRBD2 matching over 10 bases. V gave up 3 bases and J gave up 3 bases; unmatched junction bases: 3. Looked up from germline, CDR1 is SNHLY and CDR2 is FYNNEI. This CDR3 region has 15 residues. This chain's CDR3 is CASSESSGRTDTQYF. As DNA, the CDR3 is TGTGCCAGCAGTGAGTCTAGCGGGAGAACAGATACGCAGTATTTT.

This clonotype was seen only a few times. The V and J genes are TRBV4-1 and TRBJ2-1; TRBD2 matches 7 bases. The ends lost 1 base at V and 7 bases at J; junction bases unmatched: 4. Germline lookup yields CDR1 MGHRA and CDR2 YSYEKL. The CDR3 contains 14 residues. The CDR3 DNA follows: TGCGCCAGCAGCCAAGCCACGGGACTAAATGAGCAGTTCTTC. The encoded protein is CASSQATGLNEQFF.

The V call is TRBV6-2 or TRBV6-3, the J call TRBJ1-5; the D gene is possibly TRBD1 (6 bases). Germline CDR1 is MNHEY and CDR2 is SVGEGT. Trimming took off 6 bases at V and 6 bases at J, with 15 bases between the two ends. There are 14 residues in the CDR3. The CDR3 protein is CASRQGQKGQPQHF. DNA of the CDR3: TGTGCCAGCAGACAAGGACAGAAGGGTCAGCCCCAGCATTTT.

This clonotype was picked up many times. The J gene is TRBJ1-2, the V gene TRBV11-2; TRBD1 matches at 9 bases. Germline lookup yields CDR1 SGHAT and CDR2 FQNNGV. Losses at the gene ends were 5 bases for V and 4 bases for J; bases not matched to a gene: 8. The CDR3 extends over 15 amino acids. CDR3 loop: CASSPTRDRAYGYTF. In DNA form, the CDR3 reads TGTGCCAGCAGCCCGACCCGGGACAGGGCCTATGGCTACACCTTC.

On this clonotype itself: A much larger clone lies one base from this, so it may be a read error. V usage is TRBV28 and J usage is TRBJ1-2; D may be TRBD1 (6 bases). Per germline, CDR1 MDHEN and CDR2 SYDVKM. CDR3 length: 12 amino acids. The CDR3 DNA follows: TGTGCCGGCAGTACAGGGTTCTATGGCTACACCTTC. The encoded protein is CAGSTGFYGYTF.

This chain connects TRBV7-2 to TRBJ2-7; 12 bases match TRBD2. In germline, CDR1 is SGHTA, CDR2 FQGNSA. Losses at the gene ends were 5 bases for V and 4 bases for J; bases not matched to a gene: 3. CDR3 length: 14 amino acids. CDR3 protein: CASSKLAGGYEQYF. The CDR3 DNA reads TGTGCCAGCAGCAAACTAGCGGGAGGATACGAGCAGTACTTC.

This clonotype was recorded at least ten times. The chain links TRBV20-1 to TRBJ1-5, with 8 bases fitting TRBD1. Germline CDR1 DFQATT, CDR2 SNEGSKA (reference sequence). With V trimmed by 2 bases and J by 6 bases, 6 bases remained unmatched. This CDR3 is 14 amino acids long. CDR3 sequence: CSARPGQGGQPQHF. CDR3 DNA sequence: TGCAGTGCTAGACCCGGACAGGGAGGTCAGCCCCAGCATTTT.